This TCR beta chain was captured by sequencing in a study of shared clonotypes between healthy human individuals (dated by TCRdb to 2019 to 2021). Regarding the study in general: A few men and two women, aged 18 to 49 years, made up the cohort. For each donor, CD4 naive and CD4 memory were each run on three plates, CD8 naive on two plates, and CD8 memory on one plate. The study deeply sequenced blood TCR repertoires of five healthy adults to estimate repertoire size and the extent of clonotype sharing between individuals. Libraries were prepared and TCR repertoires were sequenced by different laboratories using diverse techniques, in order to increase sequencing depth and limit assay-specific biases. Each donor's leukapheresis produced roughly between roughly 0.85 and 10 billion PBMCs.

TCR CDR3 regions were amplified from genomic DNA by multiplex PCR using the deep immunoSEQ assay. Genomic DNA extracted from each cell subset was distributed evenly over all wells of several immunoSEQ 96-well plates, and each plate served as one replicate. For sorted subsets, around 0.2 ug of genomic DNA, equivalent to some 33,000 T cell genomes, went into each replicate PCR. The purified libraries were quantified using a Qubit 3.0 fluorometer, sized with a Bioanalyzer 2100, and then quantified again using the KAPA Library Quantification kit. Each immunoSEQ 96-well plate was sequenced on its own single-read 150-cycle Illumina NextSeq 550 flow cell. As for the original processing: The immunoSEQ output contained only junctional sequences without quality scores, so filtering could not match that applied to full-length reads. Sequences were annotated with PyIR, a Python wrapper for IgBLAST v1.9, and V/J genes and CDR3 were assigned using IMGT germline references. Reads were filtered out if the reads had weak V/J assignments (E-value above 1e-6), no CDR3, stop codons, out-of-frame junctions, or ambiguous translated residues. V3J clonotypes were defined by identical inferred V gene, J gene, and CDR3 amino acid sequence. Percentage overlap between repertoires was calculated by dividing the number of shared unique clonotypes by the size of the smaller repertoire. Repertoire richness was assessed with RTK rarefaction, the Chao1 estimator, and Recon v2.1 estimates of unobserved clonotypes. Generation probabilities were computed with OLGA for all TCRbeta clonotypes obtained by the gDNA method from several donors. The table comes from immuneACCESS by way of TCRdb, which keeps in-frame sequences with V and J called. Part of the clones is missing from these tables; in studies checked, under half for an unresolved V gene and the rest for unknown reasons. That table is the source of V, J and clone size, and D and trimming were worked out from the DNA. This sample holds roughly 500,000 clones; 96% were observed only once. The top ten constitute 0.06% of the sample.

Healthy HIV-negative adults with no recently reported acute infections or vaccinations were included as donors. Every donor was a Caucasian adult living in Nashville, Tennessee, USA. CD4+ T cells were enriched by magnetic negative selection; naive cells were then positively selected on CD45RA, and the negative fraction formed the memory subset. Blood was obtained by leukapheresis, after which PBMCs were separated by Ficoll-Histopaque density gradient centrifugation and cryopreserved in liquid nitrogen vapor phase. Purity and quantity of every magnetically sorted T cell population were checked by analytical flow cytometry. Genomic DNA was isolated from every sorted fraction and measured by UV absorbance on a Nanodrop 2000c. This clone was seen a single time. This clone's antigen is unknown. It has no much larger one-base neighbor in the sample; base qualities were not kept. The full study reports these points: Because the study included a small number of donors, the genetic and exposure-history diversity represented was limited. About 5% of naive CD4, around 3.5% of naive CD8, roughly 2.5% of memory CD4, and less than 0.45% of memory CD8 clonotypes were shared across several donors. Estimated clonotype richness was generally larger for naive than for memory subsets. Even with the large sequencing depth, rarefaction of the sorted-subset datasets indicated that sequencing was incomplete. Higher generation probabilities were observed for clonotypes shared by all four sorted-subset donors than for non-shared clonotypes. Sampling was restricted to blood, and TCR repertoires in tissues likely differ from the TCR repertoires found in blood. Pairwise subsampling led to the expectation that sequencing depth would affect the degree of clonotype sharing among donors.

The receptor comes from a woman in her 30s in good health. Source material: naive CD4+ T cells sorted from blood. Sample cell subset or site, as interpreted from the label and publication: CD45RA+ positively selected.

The DNA sequence is as follows: TGTGCCAGCAGCCTACTAGCGGGAGGGCCCTACGAGCAGTACTTC. This sequence encodes CASSLLAGGPYEQYF. The sequence joins TRBV7-2 to TRBJ2-7; 13 junctional bases match TRBD2. CDR1 and CDR2 were assigned from the germline V gene as SGHTA and FQGNSA. The CDR3 runs 15 amino acids, cysteine and phenylalanine included. The entry retains the CDR3 DNA only, 45 bases that are in frame from base 1. The germline V end is reduced by 5 bases and the J end by 2 bases; junction bases left unmatched: 3.